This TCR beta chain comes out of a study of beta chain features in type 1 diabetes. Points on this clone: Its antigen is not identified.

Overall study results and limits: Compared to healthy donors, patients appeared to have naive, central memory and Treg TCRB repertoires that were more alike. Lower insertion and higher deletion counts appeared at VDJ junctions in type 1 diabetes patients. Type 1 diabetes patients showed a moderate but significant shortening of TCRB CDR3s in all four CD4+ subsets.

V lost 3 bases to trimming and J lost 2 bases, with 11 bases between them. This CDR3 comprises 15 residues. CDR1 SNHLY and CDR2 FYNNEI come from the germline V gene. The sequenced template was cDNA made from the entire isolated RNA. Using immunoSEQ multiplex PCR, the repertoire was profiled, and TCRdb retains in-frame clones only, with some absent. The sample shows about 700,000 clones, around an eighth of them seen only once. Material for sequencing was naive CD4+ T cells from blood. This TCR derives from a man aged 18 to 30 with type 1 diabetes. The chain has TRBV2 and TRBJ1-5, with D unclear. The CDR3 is CASSDWLGGNQPQHF. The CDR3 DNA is TGTGCCAGCAGTGATTGGTTAGGAGGCAATCAGCCCCAGCATTTT.